The rows below give T cell receptor beta chains drawn from one sample of a study of blood T cells in healthy people across ages. One entry per CDR3 protein, called by TCRdb with MiXCR from the 5' RACE reads. The sample records about 540,000 distinct CDR3 sequences, about 24% being singletons. This sample also appeared in a second study, on T cells of mothers and their children.

Sequencing was carried out using blood. The receptors come from a boy aged 5-17 years in good health. Each CDR3 is given with its conserved first and last residue. The D gene is left open where the match is weak. The size field is filled for only some rows; it gives once, few, many or a size class.

TRBD1	.	TRBJ2-1	TRBV4-3	CASSQDTDRGNEQFF	TGCGCCAGCAGCCAGGACACGGACAGGGGCAATGAGCAGTTCTTC
TRBD2	.	TRBJ2-5	TRBV7-9	CASSIGLAGETQYF	TGTGCCAGCAGCATCGGACTAGCGGGAGAGACCCAGTACTTC
.	.	TRBJ2-1	TRBV5-5	CASILSDWGNEQFF	TGTGCCAGCATCTTGTCGGACTGGGGCAATGAGCAGTTCTTC
.	few	TRBJ2-5	TRBV9	CASSVAVSRGETQYF	TGTGCCAGCAGCGTAGCGGTCTCCCGGGGGGAGACCCAGTACTTC
.	.	TRBJ2-7	TRBV21-1	CASSKGQYRDRATYEQYF	TGTGCCAGCAGCAAGGGGCAATACCGGGACAGGGCTACCTACGAGCAGTACTTC
TRBD1	.	TRBJ2-1	TRBV7-2	CASSSTGSPSYNEQFF	TGTGCCAGCAGCTCGACAGGGAGTCCTTCCTACAATGAGCAGTTCTTC
.	.	TRBJ2-5	TRBV10-3	CAISESTSETQYF	TGTGCCATCAGTGAATCTACTAGCGAGACCCAGTACTTC
TRBD1	.	TRBJ2-1	TRBV4-2	CASSQAGGQGALDEQFF	TGTGCCAGCAGCCAAGCCGGGGGACAGGGGGCGCTCGATGAGCAGTTCTTC
.	.	TRBJ2-2	TRBV5-6	CASSLGGGTNTGELFF	TGTGCCAGCAGCTTGGGTGGCGGGACGAACACCGGGGAGCTGTTTTTT
.	.	TRBJ1-2	TRBV28	CASTLGYTF	TGTGCCAGCACTTTAGGCTACACCTTC
.	.	TRBJ2-7	TRBV28	CASSLNGLGREIYEQYF	TGTGCCAGCAGTTTAAACGGACTGGGGCGAGAGATTTACGAGCAGTACTTC
.	.	TRBJ2-5	TRBV14	CASSPRRAGETQYF	TGTGCCAGCAGCCCTCGGCGAGCCGGGGAGACCCAGTACTTC
TRBD1	many	TRBJ2-5	TRBV6-2/TRBV6-3	CASSYPGTGLQETQYF	TGTGCCAGCAGTTACCCAGGGACAGGGCTCCAAGAGACCCAGTACTTC
.	.	TRBJ1-1	TRBV9	CASSVSANTEAFF	TGTGCCAGCAGCGTTTCGGCGAACACTGAAGCTTTCTTT
.	.	TRBJ2-7	TRBV4-3	CASSRGDSQAYEQYF	TGCGCCAGCAGCCGCGGGGACAGCCAGGCCTACGAGCAGTACTTC
.	.	TRBJ1-4	TRBV11-2	CASSLVTRGGKLFF	TGTGCCAGCAGCTTAGTGACCAGAGGGGGGAAACTGTTTTTT
TRBD2	.	TRBJ2-1	TRBV28	CASSSPSGGNNEQFF	TGTGCCAGCAGTTCCCCCAGCGGGGGTAACAATGAGCAGTTCTTC
TRBD1	many	TRBJ2-2	TRBV11-1	CASSLDRGNTGELFF	TGTGCCAGCAGCTTAGACAGGGGAAACACCGGGGAGCTGTTTTTT
.	.	TRBJ2-7	TRBV21-1	CASSKQQGDYEQYF	TGTGCCAGCAGCAAACAGCAGGGGGATTACGAGCAGTACTTC
.	few	TRBJ2-1	TRBV4-3	CASSQDPASKQFF	TGCGCCAGCAGCCAAGATCCCGCCTCTAAGCAGTTCTTC
.	few	TRBJ2-1	TRBV7-9	CASDRGLGNEQFF	TGTGCCAGCGACAGAGGACTTGGGAATGAGCAGTTCTTC
TRBD2	.	TRBJ2-1	TRBV13	CASSEGLAVRGDEQFF	TGTGCCAGCAGCGAAGGACTAGCGGTCAGGGGTGATGAGCAGTTCTTC
TRBD1	many	TRBJ2-5	TRBV7-2	CASSWDRGTSGETQYF	TGTGCCAGCAGCTGGGACAGGGGGACCTCGGGGGAGACCCAGTACTTC
TRBD1	few	TRBJ2-5	TRBV28	CASSRDRTGQRETQYF	TGTGCCAGCAGTAGAGATCGGACAGGGCAGAGAGAGACCCAGTACTTC
TRBD2	.	TRBJ2-3	TRBV28	CASSLSGLAGASTDTQYF	TGTGCCAGCAGTCTCTCGGGACTAGCGGGAGCAAGCACAGATACGCAGTATTTT
.	.	TRBJ1-6	TRBV4-2	CASSQGGPPASPLHF	TGTGCCAGCAGCCAGGGGGGACCGCCTGCTTCACCCCTCCACTTT
TRBD1	.	TRBJ1-1	TRBV7-9	CASSTPTGGTEAFF	TGTGCCAGCAGCACCCCGACAGGGGGCACTGAAGCTTTCTTT